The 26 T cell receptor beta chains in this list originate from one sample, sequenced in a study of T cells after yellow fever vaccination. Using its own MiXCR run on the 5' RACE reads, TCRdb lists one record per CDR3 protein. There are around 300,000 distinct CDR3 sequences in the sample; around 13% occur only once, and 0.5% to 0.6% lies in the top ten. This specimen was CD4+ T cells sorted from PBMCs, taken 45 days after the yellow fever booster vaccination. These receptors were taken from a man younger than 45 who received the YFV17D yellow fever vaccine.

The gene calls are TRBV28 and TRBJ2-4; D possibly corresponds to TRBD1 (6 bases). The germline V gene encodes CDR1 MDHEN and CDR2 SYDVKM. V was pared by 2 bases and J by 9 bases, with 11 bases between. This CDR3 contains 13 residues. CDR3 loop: CASSLAAGVIQYF. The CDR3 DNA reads TGTGCCAGCAGTTTAGCGGCAGGGGTCATTCAGTACTTC.

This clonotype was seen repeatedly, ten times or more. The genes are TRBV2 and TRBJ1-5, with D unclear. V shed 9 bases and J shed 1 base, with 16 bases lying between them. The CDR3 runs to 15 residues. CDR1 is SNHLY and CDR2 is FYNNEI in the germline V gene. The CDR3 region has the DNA TGTGCCAGTGGTGTGTCGCGCTACAGCAATCAGCCCCAGCATTTT. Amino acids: CASGVSRYSNQPQHF.

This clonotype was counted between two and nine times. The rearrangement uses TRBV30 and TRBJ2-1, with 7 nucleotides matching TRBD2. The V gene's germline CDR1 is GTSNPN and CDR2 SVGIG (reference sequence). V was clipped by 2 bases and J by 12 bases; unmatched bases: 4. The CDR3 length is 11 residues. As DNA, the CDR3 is TGTGCCTGGAGTCTGCGGGAGAGGCAGTTCTTC. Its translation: CAWSLRERQFF.

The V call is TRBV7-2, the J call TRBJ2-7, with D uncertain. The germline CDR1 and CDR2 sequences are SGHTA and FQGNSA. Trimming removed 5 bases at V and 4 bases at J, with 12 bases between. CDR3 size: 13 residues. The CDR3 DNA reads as TGTGCCAGCAGCGTACCGAACGGGTACGAGCAGTACTTC. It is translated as CASSVPNGYEQYF. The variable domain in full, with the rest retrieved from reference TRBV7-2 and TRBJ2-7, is GAGVSQSPSNKVTEKGKDVELRCDPISGHTALYWYRQSLGQGLEFLIYFQGNSAPDKSGLPSDRFSAERTGGSVSTLTIQRTQQEDSAVYLCASSVPNGYEQYFGPGTRLTVT.

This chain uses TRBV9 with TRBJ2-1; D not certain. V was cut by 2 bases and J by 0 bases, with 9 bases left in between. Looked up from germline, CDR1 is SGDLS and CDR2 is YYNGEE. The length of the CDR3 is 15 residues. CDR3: CASSVSDSSYNEQFF. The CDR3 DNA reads TGTGCCAGCAGCGTTAGTGATAGCTCCTACAATGAGCAGTTCTTC.

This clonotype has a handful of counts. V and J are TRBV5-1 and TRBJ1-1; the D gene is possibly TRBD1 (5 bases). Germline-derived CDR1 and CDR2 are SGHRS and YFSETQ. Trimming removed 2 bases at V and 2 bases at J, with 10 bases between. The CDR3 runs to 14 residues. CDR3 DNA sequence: TGCGCCAGCAGCTTTGCGGGGGGAAACACTGAAGCTTTCTTT. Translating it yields CASSFAGGNTEAFF.

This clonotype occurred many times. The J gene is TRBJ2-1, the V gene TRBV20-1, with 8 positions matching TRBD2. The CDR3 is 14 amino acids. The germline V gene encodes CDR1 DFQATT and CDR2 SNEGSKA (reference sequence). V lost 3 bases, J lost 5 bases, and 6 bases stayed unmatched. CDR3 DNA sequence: TGCAGTGCTAGTTCCGGGACTAGGGACAATGAGCAGTTCTTC. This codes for CSASSGTRDNEQFF.

CDR3 residues: CASSVSGQGKNIQYF. CDR3 DNA sequence: TGTGCCAGCAGCGTCTCGGGACAGGGCAAAAACATTCAGTACTTC. This chain joins TRBV7-9 and TRBJ2-4, with 9 bases aligning to TRBD1. The CDR3 has 15 residues. In germline, CDR1 is SEHNR, CDR2 FQNEAQ (reference sequence). V shed 5 bases and J 3 bases; nucleotides not matched to a gene: 5.

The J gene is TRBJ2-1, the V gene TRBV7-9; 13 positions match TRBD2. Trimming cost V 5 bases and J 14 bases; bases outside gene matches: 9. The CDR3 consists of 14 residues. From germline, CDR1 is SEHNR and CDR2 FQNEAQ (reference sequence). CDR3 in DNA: TGTGCCAGCAGCCCTTACTGGACTAGCGGGAGCAAGTTCTTC. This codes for CASSPYWTSGSKFF.

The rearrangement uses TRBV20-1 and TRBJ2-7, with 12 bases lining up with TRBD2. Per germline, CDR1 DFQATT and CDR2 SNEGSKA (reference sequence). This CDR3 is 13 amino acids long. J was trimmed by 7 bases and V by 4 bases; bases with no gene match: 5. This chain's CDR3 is CSAKLAGGREQYF. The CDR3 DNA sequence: TGCAGTGCTAAACTAGCGGGAGGTCGGGAGCAGTACTTC.

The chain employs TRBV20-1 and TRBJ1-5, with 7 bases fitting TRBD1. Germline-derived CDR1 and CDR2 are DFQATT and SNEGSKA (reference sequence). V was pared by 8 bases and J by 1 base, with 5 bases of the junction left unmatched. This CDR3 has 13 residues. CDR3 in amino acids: CSSGQASNQPQHF. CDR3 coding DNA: TGCAGTTCCGGACAGGCCAGCAATCAGCCCCAGCATTTT.

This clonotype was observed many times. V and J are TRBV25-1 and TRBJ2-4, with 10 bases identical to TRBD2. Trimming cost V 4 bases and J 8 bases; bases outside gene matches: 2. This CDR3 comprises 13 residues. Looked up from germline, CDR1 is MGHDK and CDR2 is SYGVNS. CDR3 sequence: CASSAGLADIQYF. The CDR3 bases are TGTGCCAGCAGTGCTGGACTAGCGGACATTCAGTACTTC.

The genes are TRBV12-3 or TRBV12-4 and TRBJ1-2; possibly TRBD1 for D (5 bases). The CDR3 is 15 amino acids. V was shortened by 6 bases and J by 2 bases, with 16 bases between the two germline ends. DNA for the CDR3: TGTGCCAGCAGCCCCTCCGGCGGGGGAAACTATGGCTACACCTTC. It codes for CASSPSGGGNYGYTF.

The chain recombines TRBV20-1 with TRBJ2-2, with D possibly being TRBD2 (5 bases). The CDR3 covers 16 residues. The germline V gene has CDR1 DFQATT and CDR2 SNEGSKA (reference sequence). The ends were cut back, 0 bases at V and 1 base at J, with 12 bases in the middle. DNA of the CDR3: TGCAGTGCTAGAGATCGATTTCGGGGGAACACCGGGGAGCTGTTTTTT. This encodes CSARDRFRGNTGELFF.

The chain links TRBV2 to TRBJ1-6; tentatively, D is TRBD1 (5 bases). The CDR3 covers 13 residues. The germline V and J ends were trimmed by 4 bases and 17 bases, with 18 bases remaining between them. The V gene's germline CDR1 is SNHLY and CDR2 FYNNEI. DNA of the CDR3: TGTGCCAGCAGTGTCGGGACCACTGGAGGGGTCCACTTT. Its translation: CASSVGTTGGVHF.

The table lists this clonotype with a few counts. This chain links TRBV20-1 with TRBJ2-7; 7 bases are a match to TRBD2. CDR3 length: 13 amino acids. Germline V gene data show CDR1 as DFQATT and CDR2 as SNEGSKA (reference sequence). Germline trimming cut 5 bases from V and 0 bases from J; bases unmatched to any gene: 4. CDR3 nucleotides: TGCAGTGCTTCGCAGCGGGGCTCCTACGAGCAGTACTTC. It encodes CSASQRGSYEQYF.

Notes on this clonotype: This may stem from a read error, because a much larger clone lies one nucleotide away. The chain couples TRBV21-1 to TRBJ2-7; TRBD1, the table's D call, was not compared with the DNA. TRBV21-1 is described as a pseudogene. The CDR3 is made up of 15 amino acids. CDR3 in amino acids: CSSSKEVGQGREQYF. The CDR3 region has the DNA TGTTCCAGCAGCAAAGAGGTTGGACAGGGCCGGGAGCAGTACTTC.

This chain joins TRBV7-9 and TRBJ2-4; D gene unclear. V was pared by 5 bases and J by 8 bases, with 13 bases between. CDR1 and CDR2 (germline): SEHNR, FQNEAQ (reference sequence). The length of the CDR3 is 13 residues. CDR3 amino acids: CASSPLIEDIQYF. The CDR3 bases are TGTGCCAGCAGCCCCCTGATAGAGGACATTCAGTACTTC.

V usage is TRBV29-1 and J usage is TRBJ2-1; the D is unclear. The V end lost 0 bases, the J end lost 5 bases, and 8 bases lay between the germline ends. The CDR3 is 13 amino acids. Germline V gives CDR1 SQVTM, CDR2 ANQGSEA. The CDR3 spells CSVEERRNNEQFF. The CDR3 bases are TGCAGCGTTGAAGAACGGCGGAACAATGAGCAGTTCTTC.

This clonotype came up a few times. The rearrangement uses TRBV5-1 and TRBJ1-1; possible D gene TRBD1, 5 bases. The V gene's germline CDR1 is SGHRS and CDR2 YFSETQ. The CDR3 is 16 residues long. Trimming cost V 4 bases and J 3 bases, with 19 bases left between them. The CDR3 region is CASSRQGGVVDTEAFF. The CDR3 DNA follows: TGCGCCAGCAGCCGGCAAGGAGGGGTAGTGGACACTGAAGCTTTCTTT. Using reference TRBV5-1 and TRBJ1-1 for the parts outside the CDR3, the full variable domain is KAGVTQTPRYLIKTRGQQVTLSCSPISGHRSVSWYQQTPGQGLQFLFEYFSETQRNKGNFPGRFSGRQFSNSRSEMNVSTLELGDSALYLCASSRQGGVVDTEAFFGQGTRLTVV.

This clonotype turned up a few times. The chain's CDR3 is CSASADRGPTDTQYF. CDR3 DNA sequence: TGCAGTGCTAGCGCCGACAGGGGCCCTACAGATACGCAGTATTTT. The rearrangement links TRBV20-1 to TRBJ2-3; TRBD1 aligns across 8 bases. V lost 3 bases and J lost 3; bases outside the gene matches: 8. The germline gives CDR1 DFQATT, CDR2 SNEGSKA (reference sequence). The CDR3 extends over 15 amino acids.

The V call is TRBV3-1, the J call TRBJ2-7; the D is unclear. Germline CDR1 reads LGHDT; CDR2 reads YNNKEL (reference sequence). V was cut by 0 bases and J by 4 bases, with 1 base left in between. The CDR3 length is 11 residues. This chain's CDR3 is CASSQEYEQYF. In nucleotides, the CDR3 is TGTGCCAGCAGCCAAGAGTACGAGCAGTACTTC.

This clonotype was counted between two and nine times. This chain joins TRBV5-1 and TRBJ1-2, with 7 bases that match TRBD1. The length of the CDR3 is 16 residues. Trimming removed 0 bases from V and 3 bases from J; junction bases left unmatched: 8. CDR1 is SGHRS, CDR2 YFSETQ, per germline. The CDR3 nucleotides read TGCGCCAGCAGCTTGGCCGCAGGACAGGAGTACTATGGCTACACCTTC. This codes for CASSLAAGQEYYGYTF.

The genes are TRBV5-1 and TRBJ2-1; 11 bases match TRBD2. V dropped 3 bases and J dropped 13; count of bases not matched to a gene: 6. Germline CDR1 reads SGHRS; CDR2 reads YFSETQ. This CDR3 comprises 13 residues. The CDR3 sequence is CASSSGLAENQFF. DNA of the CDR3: TGCGCCAGCAGCTCGGGACTAGCGGAGAACCAGTTCTTC.

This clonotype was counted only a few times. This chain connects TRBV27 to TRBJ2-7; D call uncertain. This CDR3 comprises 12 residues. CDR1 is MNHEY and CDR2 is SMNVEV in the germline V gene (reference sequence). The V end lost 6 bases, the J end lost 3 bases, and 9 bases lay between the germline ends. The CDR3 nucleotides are TGTGCCAGCAGAAACGACCTCTACGAGCAGTACTTC. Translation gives CASRNDLYEQYF.

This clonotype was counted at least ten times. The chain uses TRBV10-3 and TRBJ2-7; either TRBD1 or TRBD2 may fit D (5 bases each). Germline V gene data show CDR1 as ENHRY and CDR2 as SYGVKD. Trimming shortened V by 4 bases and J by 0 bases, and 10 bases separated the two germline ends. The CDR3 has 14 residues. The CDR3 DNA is TGTGCCATCAGTGGGAGAGGGGCCTCCTACGAGCAGTACTTC. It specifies CAISGRGASYEQYF.